This T cell receptor (beta chain) appears in the sequencing data of a study of monozygotic twins with inflammatory bowel disease. TCRdb re-called the 5' RACE reads and shows each CDR3 protein once, DNA omitted. This sample's table reports a few hundred thousand distinct CDR3 sequences. Of note for this clonotype: The antigen remains unidentified.

Study-wide points: Especially with disease activity, IBD patients shared fewer clonotypes with others than healthy twins did.

The CDR3 consists of 15 residues. CDR1 is MDHEN and CDR2 is SYDVKM in the germline V gene. The chain is built from TRBV28 and TRBJ2-1; the TRBD1 assignment by TCRdb is unverifiable without DNA. The sequence came from a human donor with ulcerative colitis or Crohn's disease, or a healthy co-twin of an affected twin (not recorded which). Sequencing was done on a sample of blood. CDR3 region: CASNPVGQQYNEQFF.